Following are 27 T cell receptor beta chains from one sample sequenced in a study of blood T cell repertoires in COVID-19. Repertoires were generated with immunoSEQ multiplex PCR, while TCRdb's copy carries only in-frame clones and drops some. Among some 130,000 clones listed, roughly 79% were seen once. The sample consisted of peripheral blood. These receptors came from a human donor in a cohort sampled during active COVID-19.

In DNA, the CDR3 is TGTGCCAGCAGCGCGGGGCCGACAGGGCTTAACACTGAAGCTTTCTTT. Residues: CASSAGPTGLNTEAFF. The rearrangement uses TRBV9 and TRBJ1-1, with 7 nucleotides matching TRBD1. This CDR3 comprises 16 residues. The V and J ends lost 3 bases and 2 bases, in that order; junction bases with no gene match: 10. Germline values: CDR1 SGDLS, CDR2 YYNGEE.

A note on this clone: Other DNA sequences in the same sample also yield this CDR3. V gene TRBV3-1 (or the pseudogene TRBV3-2) combines with J gene TRBJ1-5; D gene uncertain. The CDR3 runs 13 residues. Trimming shortened V by 0 bases and J by 6 bases, and 6 bases separated the two germline ends. CDR1 and CDR2 from the germline V gene are LGHDT and YNNKEL (reference sequence). CDR3 sequence reads: CASSQDTGQPQHF. The DNA for the CDR3 is TGTGCCAGCAGCCAAGATACCGGTCAGCCCCAGCATTTT.

The chain couples TRBV10-2 to TRBJ1-2; 7 positions match TRBD1. V lost 5 bases to trimming and J lost 4 bases; unmatched junction nucleotides: 7. This CDR3 is built from 14 residues. Germline assignment: CDR1 WSHSY and CDR2 SAAADI. In DNA, the CDR3 is TGCGCCAGCAGTTCCGGGACAGCCTTCTATGGCTACACCTTC. Its translation is CASSSGTAFYGYTF.

This chain uses TRBV24-1 with TRBJ1-3, with D possibly being TRBD1 (6 bases). The germline V gene has CDR1 KGHDR and CDR2 SFDVKD. V was trimmed by 7 bases and J by 4 bases, leaving 13 bases between them. This CDR3 is 14 amino acids long. Here the CDR3 reads CATRVQGSGNTIYF. CDR3 DNA sequence: TGTGCCACCAGGGTCCAGGGGTCGGGAAACACCATATATTTT.

This clone was detected only once. The gene calls are TRBV7-6 and TRBJ2-3; 8 positions agree with TRBD2. Germline V gene sequence: CDR1 SGHVS, CDR2 FNYEAQ. The CDR3 is made up of 12 amino acids. V was pared by 8 bases and J by 3 bases, with 1 base of the junction left unmatched. CDR3 amino acids: CASGGGTDTQYF. The CDR3 bases are TGTGCCAGCGGCGGGGGGACAGATACGCAGTATTTT.

The rearrangement joins TRBV11-3 to TRBJ1-1, with no clear D. CDR3 length: 13 amino acids. V gave up 0 bases and J gave up 3 bases, with 5 bases separating them. Germline-derived CDR1 and CDR2 are SGHNT and YENEEA. As DNA, the CDR3 is TGTGCCAGCAGCTTAGATCCGGACACTGAAGCTTTCTTT. Amino acids: CASSLDPDTEAFF.

The chain couples TRBV10-3 to TRBJ2-7; 9 positions agree with TRBD1. Germline values: CDR1 ENHRY, CDR2 SYGVKD. This CDR3 has 13 amino acids. Losses at the gene ends were 11 bases for V and 0 bases for J; bases not matched to a gene: 5. The CDR3 bases are TGTGCCGCCGGGGGACAGGGCTCCTACGAGCAGTACTTC. Translation: CAAGGQGSYEQYF.

The genes are TRBV18 and TRBJ2-6, with D tentatively TRBD1 (6 bases). Trimming left V 3 bases short and J 0 bases short, with 15 bases between. Germline lookup yields CDR1 KGHSH and CDR2 LQKENI. This CDR3 is built from 18 residues. This CDR3 reads CASSPPGTRSSGANVLTF. DNA for the CDR3: TGTGCCAGCTCACCGCCCGGGACAAGAAGCTCTGGGGCCAACGTCCTGACTTTC. Full variable domain (remainder filled in from reference TRBV18 and TRBJ2-6): NAGVMQNPRHLVRRRGQEARLRCSPMKGHSHVYWYRQLPEEGLKFMVYLQKENIIDESGMPKERFSAEFPKEGPSILRIQQVVRGDSAAYFCASSPPGTRSSGANVLTFGAGSRLTVL.

This clone was seen only a few times. The chain has TRBV11-2 and TRBJ1-2, with D possibly TRBD1 on 5 matching bases. There are 14 residues in the CDR3. V lost 3 bases and J lost 3, with 11 bases in between. The germline V gene encodes CDR1 SGHAT and CDR2 FQNNGV. The CDR3 protein is CASSLGGIDYGYTF. CDR3 in DNA: TGTGCCAGCAGCTTGGGGGGTATCGACTATGGCTACACCTTC.

This clone appeared many times. This chain joins TRBV12-3 or TRBV12-4 and TRBJ1-1, with D possibly TRBD1 on 5 matching bases. V was shortened by 6 bases and J by 12 bases, with 14 bases between the two germline ends. CDR3 length: 11 amino acids. CDR3 in DNA: TGTGCCAGCAGCCAATACAGGACATCTTTCTTT. Its protein is CASSQYRTSFF.

Details on this clone: One junction end disagrees with the germline gene, perhaps due to a read error. This CDR3 is also generated by other DNA sequences in the sample. The chain carries TRBV3-1 (or the pseudogene TRBV3-2) and TRBJ2-2; tentative D call: TRBD2 (7 bases). This CDR3 region has 16 residues. Germline V gene data show CDR1 as LGHDT and CDR2 as YNNKEL (reference sequence). CDR3 sequence (DNA): TGTGCCAGCCGCCATGGGGGCGGGGGAAGTACGGGGGAGCTGTTTTTT. This gives the protein CASRHGGGGSTGELFF.

This chain uses TRBV10-3 with TRBJ2-6, with D possibly matching TRBD1 (6 bases). V lost 4 bases to trimming and J lost 4 bases, with 14 bases between them. This CDR3 has 16 residues. CDR1 is ENHRY, CDR2 SYGVKD, per germline. CDR3 nucleotides: TGTGCCATCAGTGGAGCAGGGGCAACAGGGGCCAACGTCCTGACTTTC. Translating gives CAISGAGATGANVLTF.

The chain uses TRBV7-2 and TRBJ1-3, with 9 bases that match TRBD1. The CDR3 runs to 19 residues. After removal of 2 bases from V and 0 bases from J, the junction contained 11 bases not matched to a gene. Germline lookup yields CDR1 SGHTA and CDR2 FQGNSA. CDR3 amino acids: CASSLRTGVSGSSGNTIYF. As DNA, the CDR3 is TGTGCCAGCAGCTTACGGACAGGGGTTTCCGGTAGCTCTGGAAACACCATATATTTT.

The table lists this clone with a few counts. The chain combines TRBV2 with TRBJ1-5, with TRBD1 as a possible D gene (5 bases). The germline CDR1 and CDR2 sequences are SNHLY and FYNNEI. The CDR3 contains 15 residues. V gave up 1 base and J gave up 6 bases, with 13 bases separating them. This chain's CDR3 is CASSEGQGEAQPQHF. In nucleotides, the CDR3 is TGTGCCAGCAGTGAAGGGCAGGGCGAGGCTCAGCCCCAGCATTTT.

The chain recombines TRBV29-1 with TRBJ1-2, with a tentative D call TRBD1 (5 bases). The germline CDR1 and CDR2 sequences are SQVTM and ANQGSEA. The CDR3 totals 13 residues. Trimming stripped 7 bases from V and 1 base from J, with 13 bases between. The CDR3 loop is CSAAGLSNYGYTF. As DNA, the CDR3 is TGCAGCGCCGCAGGGTTGAGTAACTATGGCTACACCTTC.

The gene calls are TRBV19 and TRBJ1-4, with D unclear. V was clipped by 1 base and J by 6 bases, with 6 bases between them. The CDR3 runs to 13 residues. Per the germline V gene, CDR1 is LNHDA and CDR2 is SQIVND (reference sequence). CDR3 DNA sequence: TGTGCCAGTAGTATAGCAGGCGATGAAAAACTGTTTTTT. Protein sequence: CASSIAGDEKLFF.

The rearrangement links TRBV7-9 to TRBJ1-4, with TRBD1 matching 7 bases. Germline V gene data show CDR1 as SEHNR and CDR2 as FQNEAQ (reference sequence). The CDR3 spans 16 residues. The ends lost 0 bases at V and 8 bases at J; junction bases unmatched: 9. This chain's CDR3 is CASSLAGQGGWEKLFF. The CDR3 region has the DNA TGTGCCAGCAGCTTAGCTGGTCAAGGGGGCTGGGAAAAACTGTTTTTT.

This clone was counted between two and nine times. This rearrangement joins TRBV9 to TRBJ2-1; 10 positions match TRBD2. CDR3 length equals 16 residues. V lost 4 bases, J lost 7 bases, and 11 bases stayed unmatched. Germline V CDR1 and CDR2: SGDLS, YYNGEE. This chain's CDR3 is CASSSSTSGVGNEQFF. The CDR3 region has the DNA TGTGCCAGCAGCTCTTCAACTAGCGGGGTCGGTAATGAGCAGTTCTTC. Variable domain in full (rest from reference TRBV9 and TRBJ2-1): DSGVTQTPKHLITATGQRVTLRCSPRSGDLSVYWYQQSLDQGLQFLIQYYNGEERAKGNILERFSAQQFPDLHSELNLSSLELGDSALYFCASSSSTSGVGNEQFFGPGTRLTVL.

The CDR3 DNA sequence: TGTGCCAGCAGCTTTAATCAGGGGTCCTTCTCCTACGAGCAGTACTTC. It encodes CASSFNQGSFSYEQYF. The chain employs TRBV13 and TRBJ2-7; D possibly corresponds to TRBD1 (6 bases). CDR3 length equals 16 residues. CDR1 is PRHDT and CDR2 is FYEKMQ in the germline V gene (reference sequence). Trimming removed 3 bases at V and 0 bases at J, with 15 bases between.

This clone was detected only a few times. The gene calls are TRBV2 and TRBJ1-1; perhaps TRBD1 as D (6 bases). V lost 6 bases, J lost 1 base, and 15 bases lay in between. The CDR3 contains 15 residues. Germline V gene data show CDR1 as SNHLY and CDR2 as FYNNEI. The DNA for the CDR3 is TGTGCCAGCAGGACCCAGCAGGGGCGGAACACTGAAGCTTTCTTT. Its protein product is CASRTQQGRNTEAFF.

The rearrangement uses TRBV27 and TRBJ1-3, with D uncertain. Germline V gives CDR1 MNHEY, CDR2 SMNVEV (reference sequence). The CDR3 consists of 18 residues. The V and J ends lost 5 bases and 0 bases respectively, with 20 bases between them. This chain's CDR3 is CASSLTSSGLVSGNTIYF. The DNA of the CDR3 is TGTGCCAGCAGTCTAACCTCCTCGGGTCTAGTCTCTGGAAACACCATATATTTT.

The CDR3 reads CASSFARGVNTEAFF. The DNA of the CDR3 is TGTGCCAGCAGCTTTGCCAGGGGTGTGAACACTGAAGCTTTCTTT. V and J are TRBV11-2 and TRBJ1-1, with D tentatively TRBD1 (6 bases). Trimming left V 3 bases short and J 0 bases short, with 11 bases between. This CDR3 spans 15 amino acids. Germline V lookup: CDR1 SGHAT, CDR2 FQNNGV.

The V gene is TRBV5-1, the J gene TRBJ2-7, with 9 positions matching TRBD2. Trimming cost V 6 bases and J 4 bases; bases outside gene matches: 8. Germline CDR1 reads SGHRS; CDR2 reads YFSETQ. CDR3 length: 14 amino acids. CDR3 protein: CASKWASGVYEQYF. CDR3 sequence (DNA): TGCGCCAGCAAGTGGGCTAGCGGGGTTTACGAGCAGTACTTC. The variable domain in full, completed from reference TRBV5-1 and TRBJ2-7, reads KAGVTQTPRYLIKTRGQQVTLSCSPISGHRSVSWYQQTPGQGLQFLFEYFSETQRNKGNFPGRFSGRQFSNSRSEMNVSTLELGDSALYLCASKWASGVYEQYFGPGTRLTVT.

This chain connects TRBV5-1 to TRBJ1-4; a weak D match, TRBD1 (5 bases). The CDR3 is made up of 15 amino acids. Trimming pared 7 bases from V and 0 bases from J, leaving 13 bases between. CDR1 SGHRS and CDR2 YFSETQ come from the germline V gene. CDR3 sequence (DNA): TGCGCCAGCCGCCGCGGGGACTCAACTAATGAAAAACTGTTTTTT. Translating gives CASRRGDSTNEKLFF.

The chain recombines TRBV6-5 with TRBJ1-1; TRBD1 matches 10 bases. V shed 2 bases, J shed 7 bases, and the junction held 10 bases outside the gene matches. This CDR3 contains 16 residues. Germline assignment: CDR1 MNHEY and CDR2 SVGAGI. Here the CDR3 reads CASSYAARTGGIEAFF. The CDR3 DNA follows: TGTGCCAGCAGTTACGCGGCTCGGACAGGGGGTATTGAAGCTTTCTTT.

The chain combines TRBV18 with TRBJ2-1, with 9 bases matching TRBD1. J lost 8 bases, V lost 6 bases, and 11 bases had no gene match. Germline-derived CDR1 and CDR2 are KGHSH and LQKENI. The length of the CDR3 is 15 residues. CDR3 sequence: CASSKGQGGYDEQFF. CDR3 nucleotide sequence: TGTGCCAGCTCCAAGGGACAGGGTGGGTATGATGAGCAGTTCTTC.

This chain uses TRBV19 with TRBJ2-1, with TRBD2 as a possible D gene (5 bases). This CDR3 spans 15 amino acids. Trimming took 3 bases from V and 4 from J, leaving 13 bases between them. Germline-derived CDR1 and CDR2 are LNHDA and SQIVND (reference sequence). The CDR3 DNA sequence: TGTGCCAGTAGTATCGACTACCAGGAATACAATGAGCAGTTCTTC. This sequence encodes CASSIDYQEYNEQFF.